This is a list of T cell receptor beta chains from one sample in a study of cytomegalovirus exposure and HLA in healthy donors. Here immunoSEQ multiplex PCR was the method, and the copy in TCRdb shows in-frame clones only, minus some. Of 50,000 to 70,000 clones listed, 65% to 80% were seen once; the top ten hold roughly 35%. The specimen was PBMCs. The receptors were gathered from a man aged 35 to 55 in good health and CMV-seropositive. Both conserved end residues are part of each CDR3. Fields, in order: clone size, V gene, D gene, J gene, CDR3 protein, CDR3 DNA. A D gene is named only where the DNA matches it firmly. Where a row states a size, it is once, few, many or the class of an expanded clone; other rows omit it.

.,TRBV5-1,.,TRBJ1-1,CASSLADTEAFF,TGCGCCAGCAGCCTAGCGGACACTGAAGCTTTCTTT
.,TRBV7-2,TRBD2,TRBJ2-1,CASSLALAGGKQFF,TGTGCCAGCAGCTTAGCACTAGCGGGGGGTAAGCAGTTCTTC
.,TRBV18,TRBD2,TRBJ2-3,CASSLGTSGGDTQYF,TGTGCCAGCTCACTCGGGACTAGCGGGGGAGATACGCAGTATTTT
.,TRBV27,.,TRBJ2-5,CASSFRRREETQYF,TGTGCCAGCAGTTTCCGGCGGAGGGAAGAGACCCAGTACTTC
.,TRBV30,.,TRBJ1-2,CAWSLGSGGYTF,TGTGCCTGGAGTCTGGGGTCGGGAGGCTACACCTTC
once,TRBV11-3,TRBD1,TRBJ1-1,CASSDTGQLNTEAFF,TGTGCCAGCAGCGATACGGGACAGCTAAACACTGAAGCTTTCTTT
.,TRBV9,.,TRBJ1-1,CASSVGTTAFF,TGTGCCAGCAGCGTAGGAACAACGGCTTTCTTT
.,TRBV6-1,TRBD1,TRBJ1-1,CASSGGNRGPKAFF,TGTGCCAGCAGTGGCGGGAACAGGGGGCCTAAGGCTTTCTTT
.,TRBV7-2,TRBD2,TRBJ2-1,CASSLVGTSVYNEQFF,TGTGCCAGCAGCTTAGTTGGGACTAGCGTCTACAATGAGCAGTTCTTC
.,TRBV11-3,TRBD2,TRBJ2-3,CASSLSTSGLSTDTQYF,TGTGCCAGCAGCCTCTCCACTAGCGGGTTGAGCACAGATACGCAGTATTTT
.,TRBV19,.,TRBJ1-1,CASSIEKQSTEAFF,TGTGCCAGTAGTATAGAAAAACAGAGCACTGAAGCTTTCTTT
few,TRBV10-1,.,TRBJ1-2,CASSERRSYGYTF,TGCGCCAGCAGTGAGCGACGGAGCTATGGCTACACCTTC
.,TRBV18,.,TRBJ2-7,CASSPRQGDPYEQYF,TGTGCCAGCTCACCACGGCAAGGGGATCCCTACGAGCAGTACTTC
.,TRBV15,.,TRBJ2-1,CATSIHRENNEQFF,TGTGCCACCAGCATACACAGGGAGAACAATGAGCAGTTCTTC
.,TRBV30,.,TRBJ1-2,CAWSGQINYGYTF,TGTGCCTGGAGTGGACAAATTAACTATGGCTACACCTTC
.,TRBV5-1,TRBD2,TRBJ2-3,CASSLVGTSGDDTQYF,TGCGCCAGCAGCTTAGTAGGGACTAGCGGGGATGATACGCAGTATTTT
.,TRBV5-1,.,TRBJ1-1,CASSSPYRSREAFF,TGCGCCAGCAGCTCCCCATACAGGAGCCGGGAAGCTTTCTTT
.,TRBV7-2,.,TRBJ2-2,CASSPNGVGGELFF,TGTGCCAGCAGCCCGAACGGGGTGGGCGGGGAGCTGTTTTTT
few,TRBV2,TRBD1,TRBJ2-3,CASFRDRYTDTQYF,TGTGCCAGCTTTCGGGACAGGTACACAGATACGCAGTATTTT
.,TRBV6-1,TRBD1,TRBJ2-7,CASSEVTGGKSYEQYF,TGTGCCAGCAGTGAAGTTACAGGGGGCAAGTCCTACGAGCAGTACTTC
.,TRBV5-1,TRBD1,TRBJ1-2,CASSLRTGGELNYGYTF,TGCGCCAGCAGCTTACGGACAGGGGGCGAGCTAAACTATGGCTACACCTTC
.,TRBV9,TRBD1,TRBJ2-7,CASSPLGAGGTYEQYF,TGTGCCAGCAGCCCCCTGGGGGCAGGGGGCACCTACGAGCAGTACTTC
.,TRBV7-2,.,TRBJ2-7,CASSQGRSYEQYF,TGTGCCAGCAGCCAAGGGAGGTCCTACGAGCAGTACTTC
few,TRBV7-2,TRBD2,TRBJ2-5,CASSLRRGEETQYF,TGTGCCAGCAGCTTAAGGCGGGGGGAAGAGACCCAGTACTTC